This T cell receptor (beta chain) was found in a study of T cells in Graves' hyperthyroidism and ophthalmopathy. Overall study context: Peripheral blood samples were taken at initial diagnosis, prior to any treatment.

TCR beta CDR3 sequences were amplified from RNA transcripts. First-round RT-PCR targeting the TCR CDR3 was performed with the HTBI primer set. TCRdb redid the calling of the multiplex PCR reads with MiXCR, one entry per CDR3 protein. Of 400,000 or so distinct CDR3 sequences listed, around 13% were seen once; the top ten hold 20%. To note about this clonotype: No antigen is known for it.

Trimming shortened V by 1 base and J by 9 bases, and 16 bases separated the two germline ends. Germline CDR1 and CDR2: SNHLY and FYNNEI. This CDR3 spans 15 amino acids. Any patient presenting with uncontrolled infection, other autoimmune disease, pregnancy or lactation was left out. Study results and caveats: Expanded thyroid clonotypes (above 0.001) were mostly also found in blood.

The receptor was isolated from a woman in her 30s with Graves' ophthalmopathy. This chain uses TRBV2 with TRBJ2-1, with a weak D call TRBD2 (6 bases). Specimen: blood. The CDR3 DNA reads as TGTGCCAGCAGTGAAGATCTAGCGCGGGCGATTGAGCAGTTCTTC. It is translated as CASSEDLARAIEQFF.